This T cell receptor beta chain appears in the sequencing data of a study of OX40 agonist ivuxolimab in advanced cancers. Only in-frame clones appear in the TCRdb table, and some are missing; sequencing was by immunoSEQ multiplex PCR. In the table there are approximately 79,000 clones, roughly 85% of which are singletons. This CDR3 has 11 amino acids. V was clipped by 1 base and J by 6 bases, with 3 bases between them. CDR1 and CDR2 (germline): SEHNR, FQNEAQ (reference sequence). V gene TRBV7-9 combines with J gene TRBJ1-2; no firm D call. The material was CD4+ or CD8+ T cells sorted from blood, obtained in a trial of the OX40 agonist ivuxolimab. This TCR was recovered from an adult with an advanced solid tumor such as melanoma, head and neck, liver or kidney cancer. The CDR3 spells CASSLEDGYTF. In DNA form, the CDR3 reads TGTGCCAGCAGCTTAGAAGATGGCTACACCTTC.